The TCR beta chain under discussion was sequenced for a study of T cells after yellow fever vaccination. Study information: Low-cell-number fractions were prepared with SMART-Seq v4 Ultra Low Input.

The CDR3 is 14 amino acids. Trimming pared 6 bases from V and 4 bases from J, leaving 17 bases between. Per germline, CDR1 DFQATT and CDR2 SNEGSKA (reference sequence). TCRdb passed the 5' RACE reads through MiXCR, listing each CDR3 protein once. The data hold roughly 160,000 distinct CDR3 sequences, with roughly 8.8% observed a single time. Study-level results: Post-booster samples contained most primary-vaccination clones (around 95% CD4, 88% CD8). Clonotypes appearing in both CD4 and CD8 compartments existed, and their share was small. High-abundance clonotypes from the bulk population could contaminate FACS-sorted repertoires.

As for this clonotype: Antigen specificity is unknown.

Specimen: CD8+ T cells sorted from PBMCs, collected 45 days after the yellow fever booster vaccination. This receptor was taken from a man aged 18 to 30 who received the YFV17D yellow fever vaccine. V gene TRBV20-1 combines with J gene TRBJ2-3; maybe TRBD1 (6 bases). CDR3 in amino acids: CSALLGGPADTQYF. The CDR3 DNA reads TGCAGTGCGCTATTAGGGGGTCCAGCAGATACGCAGTATTTT.